This entry concerns a single TCR beta chain. This clonotype has at least ten counts. What antigen it recognizes has not been identified. The record has no base qualities; no much larger clone is one base away. This beta chain represents an off-target read in a library built for alpha chains; its size is of limited meaning. The time point label on this specimen signifies: sample taken at primary tumor resection. Whole RNA extracted from tumor and nontumor lung tissue, or from cryopreserved PBMC samples, was used for TCR sequencing without cell sorting. The donors were about 71 patients from the lung TRACERx cohort who had early-stage, untreated non-small cell lung cancer. Patients were selected for TCR sequencing only if sufficient RNA was available from at least two tumor regions. Before selection, tumor and adjacent nontumor lung specimens were reviewed by a lung pathologist. The sample originates from a study of spatial heterogeneity in lung cancer (dated by TCRdb to about 2019). Background for the entire study: More beta-chain than alpha-chain transcripts were consistently detected, likely reflecting higher beta-chain transcript abundance. In the raw uncorrected reads, each unique combination of TCR and UMI appeared more than ten times on average. In non-small cell lung cancer, the study quantitatively compared TCR alpha and beta repertoires across several tumor regions, matched nontumor lung, and blood. Nonsynonymous mutation counts, determined by whole-exome sequencing of tumor tissue, were related to features of the TCR repertoire. At surgery, hundreds of tumor regions, roughly 63 matched nontumor lung samples and 56 PBMC samples were TCR-sequenced for both alpha and beta chains. Study-wide conclusions, independent of this receptor: Additional single-cell paired TCR alpha and beta sequencing was considered necessary to confirm, at a functional level, the hypothesis that regional TCRs recognize regional mutations.

V is clipped by 2 bases and J by 4 bases, and the sequence between their germline boundaries is 25 bases long. CDR1 and CDR2 were assigned from the germline V gene (reference sequence) as DFQATT and SNEGSKA. From cysteine to phenylalanine, the CDR3 is 18 amino acids long. Only the CDR3 DNA stays, 54 bases, in frame from base 1. Library construction relied on 5' RACE. The sequencer listed for this sample is NextSeq 500. In the TCR library protocol, a unique molecular identifier was attached to each TCR cDNA molecule so that PCR and sequencing errors could be corrected. Per the original workflow: TCR identification, UMI-based error correction and CDR3 extraction were all carried out with Decombinator tools. Expanded TCRs were defined as those above a frequency of 2 per 1,000, corresponding to the top 1% of the tumor frequency distribution. Each repertoire was subsampled 100 times to 5,000 TCRs, after which Renyi diversity was computed with the R vegan package. CDR3 similarity networks were built from amino acid triplet string-kernel similarity, with CDR3s being connected when pairwise similarity was above 0.82. The raw public reads went through TCRdb reprocessing: fastp at Q25, MiXCR clone calling, in-frame beta chains kept. Entries are consolidated by CDR3 protein sequence, retaining the most common genes and DNA. Clone size and V and J calls follow TCRdb, not the original study. A total of approximately 12,000 distinct CDR3 sequences appear in this sample, about 6.2% of them only once. The ten most abundant clones make up approximately 10% of the sample.

The V and J genes are TRBV20-1 and TRBJ2-3; the D gene is tentatively TRBD1 or TRBD2, each matching 5 bases. The receptor was isolated from a male donor with early-stage non-small cell lung cancer. This material consisted of normal lung tissue next to the tumor, taken at surgery. CDR3 protein: CSARLSRIPGVGADTQYF. The DNA reads TGCAGTGCTAGATTAAGTAGGATACCGGGCGTGGGGGCAGATACGCAGTATTTT.